These T cell receptor beta chains were read from a single sample in a study of blood T cell repertoires in COVID-19. Produced via immunoSEQ multiplex PCR; TCRdb's table is partial and in-frame only. Here the sample spans fewer than 80,000 clones, around nine tenths being singletons. The sample comprised peripheral blood. The receptors stem from an elderly man with COVID-19, enrolled during active disease. Each CDR3 is given with its conserved first and last residue. A D gene is named only where the DNA matches it firmly. Expanded clones are given a class, and other clones once, few, many or no size at all.

d_gene: NA
j_gene: TRBJ2-1
v_gene: TRBV19
abundance: NA
CDR3nt: TGTGCCAGTTCCCTTCCGGGGAGCTCCTACAATGAGCAGTTCTTC
CDR3aa: CASSLPGSSYNEQFF

d_gene: NA
j_gene: TRBJ2-6
v_gene: TRBV21-1
abundance: NA
CDR3nt: TGTGCCAGCAGCCGCGGACTGCCCTCTGGGGCCAACGTCCTGACTTTC
CDR3aa: CASSRGLPSGANVLTF

d_gene: TRBD2
j_gene: TRBJ2-1
v_gene: TRBV23-1
abundance: NA
CDR3nt: TGCGCCAGCAGTGGTCGCGGGGGGACCGAGCAGTTCTTC
CDR3aa: CASSGRGGTEQFF

d_gene: NA
j_gene: TRBJ1-1
v_gene: TRBV5-4
abundance: NA
CDR3nt: TGTGCCAGCAGCCGACCGGCAGGGTCCTCCACTGAAGCTTTCTTT
CDR3aa: CASSRPAGSSTEAFF

d_gene: NA
j_gene: TRBJ2-1
v_gene: TRBV19
abundance: once
CDR3nt: TGTGCCAGTAGTACCGACAGCTCCAACCACAATGAGCAGTTCTTC
CDR3aa: CASSTDSSNHNEQFF

d_gene: NA
j_gene: TRBJ1-2
v_gene: TRBV7-9
abundance: few
CDR3nt: TGTGCCAGCAGCTTACAGCTAACCATAGCTGGAAATGGCTACACCTTC
CDR3aa: CASSLQLTIAGNGYTF

d_gene: NA
j_gene: TRBJ1-2
v_gene: TRBV10-3
abundance: NA
CDR3nt: TGTGCCATCAGTGAAGGAGAGGGCTATGGCTACACCTTC
CDR3aa: CAISEGEGYGYTF

d_gene: TRBD1
j_gene: TRBJ1-1
v_gene: TRBV28
abundance: NA
CDR3nt: TGTGCCAGCAGTTGGAGAGGACAGGGGTTTTGGTTTTCGATGAACACTGAAGCTTTCTTT
CDR3aa: CASSWRGQGFWFSMNTEAFF

d_gene: TRBD2
j_gene: TRBJ2-2
v_gene: TRBV19
abundance: many
CDR3nt: TGTGCCAGTAGTAAGACTAGCGGGGGATACACCGGGGAGCTGTTTTTT
CDR3aa: CASSKTSGGYTGELFF

d_gene: TRBD1
j_gene: TRBJ1-3
v_gene: TRBV7-2
abundance: NA
CDR3nt: TGTGCCAGCAGCTTAGGGGGACAGGGCATTGGAAACACCATATATTTT
CDR3aa: CASSLGGQGIGNTIYF

d_gene: NA
j_gene: TRBJ2-7
v_gene: TRBV5-1
abundance: NA
CDR3nt: TGCGCCAGCAGCTTCGTAGGGGTCGAGCAGTACTTC
CDR3aa: CASSFVGVEQYF

d_gene: NA
j_gene: TRBJ2-2
v_gene: TRBV19
abundance: NA
CDR3nt: TGTGCCAGTAAGTCGGGGAATATGGACACCGGGGAGCTGTTTTTT
CDR3aa: CASKSGNMDTGELFF

d_gene: NA
j_gene: TRBJ1-1
v_gene: TRBV5-1
abundance: NA
CDR3nt: TGCGCCAGCAGCTTGGTCCCAGGCACTGAAGCTTTCTTT
CDR3aa: CASSLVPGTEAFF

d_gene: NA
j_gene: TRBJ1-2
v_gene: TRBV5-4
abundance: NA
CDR3nt: TGTGCCAGCAGCCCTTCCGACAGATATGGCTACACCTTC
CDR3aa: CASSPSDRYGYTF

d_gene: TRBD2
j_gene: TRBJ2-3
v_gene: TRBV28
abundance: NA
CDR3nt: TGTGCCAGCAGTCCCGCGGCAGCGAGCGGGGGGGCAGATACGCAGTATTTT
CDR3aa: CASSPAAASGGADTQYF

d_gene: NA
j_gene: TRBJ1-6
v_gene: TRBV2
abundance: NA
CDR3nt: TGTGCCAGCAGTGAAGTACGGACAAAAAGTTCACCCCTCCACTTT
CDR3aa: CASSEVRTKSSPLHF

d_gene: NA
j_gene: TRBJ1-2
v_gene: TRBV2
abundance: NA
CDR3nt: TGTGCCAGCCAGACAGCGGGATATGGCTACACCTTC
CDR3aa: CASQTAGYGYTF

d_gene: NA
j_gene: TRBJ1-2
v_gene: TRBV15
abundance: NA
CDR3nt: TGTGCCACCAGCAGAGCCGACAGGAGATCCTATGGCTACACCTTC
CDR3aa: CATSRADRRSYGYTF

d_gene: TRBD1
j_gene: TRBJ2-7
v_gene: TRBV5-5
abundance: NA
CDR3nt: TGTGCCAGCAGCCCGGGACAGGCCCGGGGGGAGCAGTACTTC
CDR3aa: CASSPGQARGEQYF

d_gene: NA
j_gene: TRBJ2-7
v_gene: TRBV15
abundance: NA
CDR3nt: TGTGCCACCAGCTACTTAACGGACAACTCCTACGAGCAGTACTTC
CDR3aa: CATSYLTDNSYEQYF

d_gene: TRBD1
j_gene: TRBJ1-4
v_gene: TRBV6-5
abundance: once
CDR3nt: TGTGCCAGCGCCCTCGGACAGGGTGAAAAACTGTTTTTT
CDR3aa: CASALGQGEKLFF

d_gene: TRBD1
j_gene: TRBJ1-2
v_gene: TRBV7-2
abundance: few
CDR3nt: TGTGCCAGCAGCTTTACAGGGGTCTATGGCTACACCTTC
CDR3aa: CASSFTGVYGYTF

d_gene: NA
j_gene: TRBJ1-3
v_gene: TRBV18
abundance: NA
CDR3nt: TGTGCCAGCTCACCCAACTCTGGAAACACCATATATTTT
CDR3aa: CASSPNSGNTIYF

d_gene: TRBD2
j_gene: TRBJ2-3
v_gene: TRBV11-3
abundance: NA
CDR3nt: TGTGCCAGCAGCGCCGACGGGACTAGCGGGGCAGATACGCAGTATTTT
CDR3aa: CASSADGTSGADTQYF

d_gene: NA
j_gene: TRBJ2-3
v_gene: TRBV29-1
abundance: NA
CDR3nt: TGCAGCGTTGGGGCAGGGCGCACAGATACGCAGTATTTT
CDR3aa: CSVGAGRTDTQYF

d_gene: NA
j_gene: TRBJ2-3
v_gene: TRBV6-5
abundance: NA
CDR3nt: TGTGCCAGCAAGGGGAGCACAGATACGCAGTATTTT
CDR3aa: CASKGSTDTQYF

d_gene: NA
j_gene: TRBJ1-2
v_gene: TRBV6-5
abundance: NA
CDR3nt: TGTGCCAGCAGTCGGGACTACAGATCTAACTATGGCTACACCTTC
CDR3aa: CASSRDYRSNYGYTF

d_gene: NA
j_gene: TRBJ1-2
v_gene: TRBV5-4
abundance: NA
CDR3nt: TGTGCCAGCAGCTTGGCGGCCAGGGATGGCTACACCTTC
CDR3aa: CASSLAARDGYTF

d_gene: TRBD2
j_gene: TRBJ2-5
v_gene: TRBV5-4
abundance: NA
CDR3nt: TGTGCCAGCAGCTCCCCGGGACTACAAGAGACCCAGTACTTC
CDR3aa: CASSSPGLQETQYF

d_gene: NA
j_gene: TRBJ2-1
v_gene: TRBV11-2
abundance: once
CDR3nt: TGTGCCAGCAGCTTAGGGAGTAGGAGCGGCATGAGCTCCTACAATGAGCAGTTCTTC
CDR3aa: CASSLGSRSGMSSYNEQFF

d_gene: NA
j_gene: TRBJ1-1
v_gene: TRBV12-3/TRBV12-4
abundance: NA
CDR3nt: TGTGCCAGCAGTTTCGGGTTTGACACTGAAGCTTTCTTT
CDR3aa: CASSFGFDTEAFF

d_gene: TRBD1
j_gene: TRBJ1-6
v_gene: TRBV11-3
abundance: NA
CDR3nt: TGTGCCAGCAGCCGAGGGGGCAATTCACCCCTCCACTTT
CDR3aa: CASSRGGNSPLHF

d_gene: NA
j_gene: TRBJ2-7
v_gene: TRBV6-5
abundance: NA
CDR3nt: TGTGCCAGCAGTTACGTCGGGGACACCTACTTC
CDR3aa: CASSYVGDTYF

d_gene: TRBD1
j_gene: TRBJ2-1
v_gene: TRBV7-3
abundance: NA
CDR3nt: TGTGCCAGCAGCCCCCAAACAGGGGTTTCCTACAATGAGCAGTTCTTC
CDR3aa: CASSPQTGVSYNEQFF

d_gene: NA
j_gene: TRBJ1-4
v_gene: TRBV5-1
abundance: NA
CDR3nt: TGCGCCAGCAGCTCAGACAGTCGGCCTCCCAAAAAACTGTTTTTT
CDR3aa: CASSSDSRPPKKLFF

d_gene: NA
j_gene: TRBJ1-2
v_gene: TRBV10-3
abundance: NA
CDR3nt: TGTGCCATCAGTGAAACAGGGAGAGGAGATGGCTACACCTTC
CDR3aa: CAISETGRGDGYTF

d_gene: TRBD1
j_gene: TRBJ1-4
v_gene: TRBV19
abundance: few
CDR3nt: TGTGCCAGTAGCATACAGGGGAATGAAAAACTGTTTTTT
CDR3aa: CASSIQGNEKLFF

d_gene: NA
j_gene: TRBJ1-2
v_gene: TRBV6-6
abundance: NA
CDR3nt: TGTGCCAGCAGTTATGCGCCAGGGCATGATAGTGGCTACACCTTC
CDR3aa: CASSYAPGHDSGYTF

d_gene: TRBD2
j_gene: TRBJ2-3
v_gene: TRBV5-4
abundance: NA
CDR3nt: TGTGCCAGCAGTCCGGGGGGGACCCCCACAGATACGCAGTATTTT
CDR3aa: CASSPGGTPTDTQYF

d_gene: NA
j_gene: TRBJ2-1
v_gene: TRBV5-6
abundance: once
CDR3nt: TGTGCCAGCAGCTTGGTCCTGAGCTCCTACAATGAGCAGTTCTTC
CDR3aa: CASSLVLSSYNEQFF

d_gene: NA
j_gene: TRBJ1-5
v_gene: TRBV19
abundance: few
CDR3nt: TGTGCCAGTAGTATCGGCAGGGATCAGCCCCAGCATTTT
CDR3aa: CASSIGRDQPQHF